Listed here are 12 T cell receptor beta chains from one sample, sequenced in a study of spatial heterogeneity in lung cancer. TCRdb re-derived calls from the 5' RACE reads in MiXCR, one entry per CDR3 protein. The repertoire holds about 41,000 distinct CDR3 sequences, with 12% as singletons. Described time point: sample taken at primary tumor resection. No cell sorting; template was whole RNA from tumor, lung tissue or PBMC. The input for sequencing was PBMCs, taken at surgery. Receptor source: a female donor with early-stage non-small cell lung cancer.

The gene calls are TRBV5-1 and TRBJ1-2; D is uncertain. The germline CDR1 and CDR2 sequences are SGHRS and YFSETQ. V lost 0 bases to trimming and J lost 5 bases, with 14 bases between them. CDR3 length equals 15 residues. The CDR3 region is CASSLDGSTLYGYTF. In DNA form, the CDR3 reads TGCGCCAGCAGCTTGGACGGGAGTACCCTTTATGGCTACACCTTC.

This clonotype was detected many times. The gene calls are TRBV7-3 and TRBJ2-1; TRBD2 aligns across 7 bases. V dropped 5 bases and J dropped 7; count of bases not matched to a gene: 14. The CDR3 runs to 16 residues. Germline CDR1 is SGHTA and CDR2 is FQGTGA. This CDR3 is CASSGSAGIKGNEQFF. CDR3 coding DNA: TGTGCCAGCAGCGGCTCAGCGGGGATAAAGGGGAATGAGCAGTTCTTC.

This clonotype came up a few times. V and J are TRBV28 and TRBJ2-4; D may be TRBD2 (5 bases). V was trimmed by 7 bases and J by 10 bases, leaving 17 bases between them. CDR3 length: 13 amino acids. CDR1 is MDHEN, CDR2 SYDVKM, per germline. This CDR3 reads CASTIGLYLIQYF. The CDR3 DNA sequence: TGTGCCAGCACTATAGGACTGTACCTGATTCAGTACTTC.

This clonotype was seen only a few times. This chain connects TRBV9 to TRBJ1-6; 7 bases map to TRBD1. CDR3 size: 14 residues. Germline V gives CDR1 SGDLS, CDR2 YYNGEE. J was trimmed by 9 bases and V by 0 bases; bases with no gene match: 3. The CDR3 here is CASSVGQGTSPLHF. The CDR3 DNA is TGTGCCAGCAGCGTAGGACAGGGTACTTCACCCCTCCACTTT.

This clonotype was counted at least ten times. The rearrangement joins TRBV21-1 to TRBJ1-1; the table's D gene call, TRBD1, was not cross checked with the DNA. TRBV21-1 has pseudogene status. This CDR3 contains 13 residues. The CDR3, as DNA: TGTGCCAGCAGCTTAACAGGGATTACTGAAGCTTTCTTT. It specifies CASSLTGITEAFF.

The V gene is TRBV7-6, the J gene TRBJ2-1; 7 nucleotides align to TRBD2. The J segment lost 2 bases and the V segment lost 3 bases, leaving 1 base of the junction unmatched. The length of the CDR3 is 14 residues. The germline gives CDR1 SGHVS, CDR2 FNYEAQ. The DNA for the CDR3 is TGTGCCAGCAGCTTTAGCGGGCCCTACAATGAGCAGTTCTTC. Protein sequence: CASSFSGPYNEQFF.

V usage is TRBV28 and J usage is TRBJ2-7, with D perhaps given as TRBD1 or TRBD2 (5 bases each). Germline lookup yields CDR1 MDHEN and CDR2 SYDVKM. This CDR3 has 13 amino acids. V was shortened by 6 bases and J by 5 bases, with 14 bases between the two germline ends. The CDR3 DNA follows: TGTGCCAGCAGCTTTCGAGGGGATCACGAGCAGTACTTC. Translation gives CASSFRGDHEQYF.

This clonotype has more than one count but fewer than ten. The rearrangement joins TRBV12-3 or TRBV12-4 to TRBJ2-3, with TRBD1 matching over 9 bases. Trimming removed 5 bases from V and 8 bases from J; junction bases left unmatched: 8. The length of the CDR3 is 14 residues. The CDR3 bases are TGTGCCAGCAGTCCCACAGGGGGCGCGGGTACGCAGTATTTT. The encoded protein is CASSPTGGAGTQYF.

The rearrangement joins TRBV5-1 to TRBJ1-5; 7 nucleotides match TRBD1. V shed 4 bases, J shed 4 bases, and the junction held 5 bases outside the gene matches. The CDR3 runs 14 residues. Germline V gives CDR1 SGHRS, CDR2 YFSETQ. The CDR3 nucleotides are TGCGCCAGCAGCGATGGGACAGCGAATCAGCCCCAGCATTTT. Its translation: CASSDGTANQPQHF.

This clonotype was observed a handful of times. The chain couples TRBV2 to TRBJ1-5; tentatively, D is TRBD1 (6 bases). CDR3 length equals 13 residues. Germline CDR1 and CDR2: SNHLY and FYNNEI. Trimming removed 7 bases at V and 4 bases at J, with 11 bases between. The DNA of the CDR3 is TGTGCCAGCAAGTACAGGGTTAATCAGCCCCAGCATTTT. It yields the protein CASKYRVNQPQHF. Filled out from reference TRBV2 and TRBJ1-5, the complete variable domain reads EPEVTQTPSHQVTQMGQEVILRCVPISNHLYFYWYRQILGQKVEFLVSFYNNEISEKSEIFDDQFSVERPDGSNFTLKIRSTKLEDSAMYFCASKYRVNQPQHFGDGTRLSIL.

This clonotype was seen a handful of times. The CDR3 DNA follows: TGTGCCAGCAGCCCGACGGGACAGGGGAAGGGGAATGAGCAGTTCTTC. It is translated as CASSPTGQGKGNEQFF. The genes are TRBV6-6 and TRBJ2-1; 10 bases line up with TRBD1. The CDR3 has 16 residues. From germline, CDR1 is MNHNY and CDR2 SVGAGI (reference sequence). Trimming cost V 6 bases and J 7 bases; bases outside gene matches: 12.

This clonotype has at least ten counts. The genes are TRBV7-2 and TRBJ1-4; D is uncertain. V was clipped by 9 bases and J by 5 bases, with 7 bases between them. Germline values: CDR1 SGHTA, CDR2 FQGNSA. The CDR3 runs 11 residues. Here the CDR3 DNA reads TGTGCCAGTGGTGTGAATGAAAAACTGTTTTTT. This codes for CASGVNEKLFF.